One and the same sample provided the 4 T cell receptor beta chains below, sequenced in a study of Ad26.COV2.S vaccination and SARS-CoV-2 variants. The repertoire was sequenced with immunoSEQ multiplex PCR; TCRdb's copy has only in-frame clones and lacks some. The table shows 300,000 to 350,000 clones, with roughly nine tenths occurring only once. Treatment meaning: around 19 received Ad26.COV2.S at low or high dose, single or two shots; a few received placebo; per-sample allocation not given. Specimens were obtained on day 63 following the first vaccine or placebo injection. This specimen was peripheral blood, taken in a trial of Ad26.COV2.S vaccine versus placebo. Receptors originate from a person aged 18-65 years who received the Ad26.COV2.S COVID-19 vaccine or a placebo.

The V call is TRBV27, the J call TRBJ2-6, with a tentative D call TRBD1 (5 bases). CDR1 is MNHEY and CDR2 is SMNVEV in the germline V gene (reference sequence). The CDR3 has 17 amino acids. V shed 3 bases and J shed 3 bases, with 15 bases lying between them. The CDR3 nucleotides are TGTGCCAGCAGTTTCACGCCTCAGGGTAGTGGGGCCAACGTCCTGACTTTC. This encodes CASSFTPQGSGANVLTF.

The gene calls are TRBV28 and TRBJ1-6, with D tentatively TRBD1 (5 bases). The CDR3 covers 11 residues. Per the germline V gene, CDR1 is MDHEN and CDR2 is SYDVKM. The V and J ends lost 5 bases and 9 bases respectively, with 5 bases between them. The CDR3 coding sequence is TGTGCCAGCAGTAGGGGTTCACCCCTCCACTTT. Amino acids: CASSRGSPLHF.

The chain couples TRBV18 to TRBJ2-7; TRBD1 agrees at 9 bases. J lost 4 bases, V lost 0 bases, and 7 bases had no gene match. Germline CDR1 reads KGHSH; CDR2 reads LQKENI. This CDR3 has 16 residues. CDR3 amino acids: CASSPPRDRVSYEQYF. The CDR3 nucleotides read TGTGCCAGCTCACCACCCCGGGACAGGGTTAGTTACGAGCAGTACTTC.

This chain uses TRBV9 with TRBJ2-2, with D unclear. The V end lost 4 bases, the J end lost 1 base, and 11 bases lay between the germline ends. Germline CDR1 reads SGDLS; CDR2 reads YYNGEE. The CDR3 consists of 15 residues. CDR3 amino acids: CASSLSPKNTGELFF. The CDR3 coding sequence is TGTGCCAGCAGCCTCAGTCCCAAGAACACCGGGGAGCTGTTTTTT.